This record concerns one T cell receptor (beta chain) sequence. Its specificity is unknown. Assay used: immunoSEQ multiplex PCR; TCRdb lists only in-frame clones, some missing. This table holds 2.5 million or so clones, around 94% found once. Trimming stripped 4 bases from V and 4 bases from J, with 12 bases between. CDR1 and CDR2 from the germline V gene are SGHTS and YDEGEE. The CDR3 consists of 15 residues. The data derive from a study of shared clonotypes between healthy human individuals. General study results and limits: For naive CD4 cells, around 5% of clonotypes were shared across a handful of donors.

The rearrangement joins TRBV5-8 to TRBJ2-6; D unresolved. The source is a man aged 18 to 30 in good health. Sequenced: naive CD4+ T cells sorted from blood. Subset described: CD45RA+ positively selected. The CDR3 DNA is TGTGCCAGCAGCCTCGCCGGTAGAGGGGCCAACGTCCTGACTTTC. This gives the protein CASSLAGRGANVLTF.